The T cell receptor (beta chain) described here comes from a study of blood T cell repertoires in COVID-19 (dated by TCRdb to 2020 to 2022). Study-wide context: Samples from collaborators originated in the United States, Italy and Spain and spanned both the acute and convalescent phases of COVID-19. The material from the prospective study consisted of cDNA or gDNA derived from T cells, B-cell-depleted T cells, or PBMCs. The dataset comprised deeply sampled blood TCRbeta repertoires from subjects exposed to, actively infected with, or recovered from COVID-19. A freely available public database, intended as a resource for researchers studying the immune response to SARS-CoV-2, is where the repertoires were released. The samples were drawn from two sources: the first 160 participants of the ongoing ImmuneRACE study, and over 1,000 subjects contributed by 6 global collaborators. Sample metadata almost always included a de-identified subject ID, COVID-19 status, age in years and sex. Where available, HLA class I and class II types were taken from metadata supplied by the sample provider and were not determined by assay-based typing. General study outcomes and caveats: How much clinical and demographic metadata was included differed by source and by participant, and the metadata was provided uncurated.

The immunoSEQ Assay, a bias-controlled multiplex PCR, was used to amplify TCRbeta CDR3 regions from genomic DNA. Under the source paper's analysis protocol: The number of nucleated cells in each sample was estimated by amplification of reference gene primers within the assay. Sequence reads were collapsed and filtered to measure the absolute abundance of every unique TCRbeta CDR3 rearrangement. For each sample, productive Simpson clonality was calculated as the square root of Simpson's diversity index across productive rearrangements. TCRdb carries this immuneACCESS record with in-frame sequences only. Its versions omit some clonotypes, under half of them owing to an unresolved V gene in the studies checked, with the rest unexplained. The V and J calls and clone size are taken from that table; D and trimming were inferred from the DNA. The sample has 130,000 to 150,000 clones on record, around four fifths of them singletons. The ten largest clonotypes hold 35% to 40% of the sample.

Whole blood was collected in K2EDTA tubes by collaborating institutions according to the institutions' own protocols. For TCRbeta analysis, collaborators shipped samples as frozen whole blood, isolated PBMCs, or DNA extracted from either of those sample types. To note about this clone: Its recognized antigen is unknown. No clone much larger than this one lies a single base away; base qualities are absent.

Reading the germline V gene (reference sequence) gives CDR1 GTSNPN and CDR2 SVGIG. Counted from cysteine to phenylalanine, this CDR3 has 14 amino acids. Of the read, only the CDR3 DNA is kept; its 42 bases are in frame from base 1. At the junction V is shortened by 1 base and J by 5 bases, with 14 bases in between. The rearrangement combines TRBV30 with TRBJ1-1, with the D gene too uncertain to name. The sequenced material came from peripheral blood. The receptor was derived from a human donor in a cohort sampled during active COVID-19. The CDR3 is CAWSEDWRDTEAFF. The bases are TGTGCCTGGAGTGAAGACTGGAGGGATACTGAAGCTTTCTTT.